Presented here are 14 T cell receptor beta chains from one specimen sequenced in a study of Graves' ophthalmopathy and Graves' hyperthyroidism. Amplification of TCR beta CDR3 regions used RNA transcripts. The first-round RT-PCR employed HTBI primers together with the Qiagen OneStep RT-PCR kit. A multiplex PCR was then performed as the second round. MiXCR, applied by TCRdb to the multiplex PCR reads, yields one record per CDR3 protein. The sample shows hundreds of thousands of distinct CDR3 sequences, 22% of them seen only once. The sequenced sample was peripheral blood. The receptors were sampled from a young woman with stable Graves' hyperthyroidism. Some clones in this sample may be carry-over from other donors' samples.

This chain connects TRBV27 to TRBJ2-2, with a tentative D call TRBD1 (6 bases). V lost 3 bases and J 6 bases, leaving 11 bases between the germline ends. Germline V CDR1 and CDR2: MNHEY, SMNVEV (reference sequence). The CDR3 spans 14 residues. CDR3 sequence (DNA): TGTGCCAGCAGTTTCGGACAGAGGGCCGGGGAGCTGTTTTTT. Translating gives CASSFGQRAGELFF.

In this sample, this clonotype turned up many times. V is TRBV30 and J is TRBJ2-5; D remains unclear. V lost 3 bases, J lost 2 bases, and 7 bases lay in between. Per germline, CDR1 GTSNPN and CDR2 SVGIG (reference sequence). CDR3 size: 12 residues. The CDR3 spells CAWRAEQETQYF. Written as DNA, the CDR3 is TGTGCCTGGAGGGCAGAACAAGAGACCCAGTACTTC.

The chain joins TRBV2 to TRBJ1-6, with 7 bases aligning to TRBD1. Per germline, CDR1 SNHLY and CDR2 FYNNEI. This CDR3 has 14 amino acids. V trimming: 6 bases; J trimming: 7 bases; junction bases outside the gene matches: 6. CDR3 DNA sequence: TGTGCCAGCAGGGCCACAGGGGCCAATTCACCCCTCCACTTT. Its translation: CASRATGANSPLHF.

This clonotype has at least ten counts. The chain combines TRBV6-5 with TRBJ1-5; D may be TRBD1 (6 bases). This CDR3 comprises 16 residues. The V end lost 4 bases, the J end lost 6 bases, and 19 bases lay between the germline ends. Germline V gene lookup returns CDR1 MNHEY and CDR2 SVGAGI. The CDR3 DNA is TGTGCCAGCAGTTCGCTACAGGGTTTCCAATTTCAGCCCCAGCATTTT. The encoded protein is CASSSLQGFQFQPQHF.

V gene TRBV28 combines with J gene TRBJ2-5; D is uncertain. Germline CDR1 MDHEN, CDR2 SYDVKM. V shed 5 bases and J shed 5 bases, with 15 bases lying between them. This CDR3 contains 14 residues. CDR3: CASSPRLLRETQYF. Written as DNA, the CDR3 is TGTGCCAGCAGTCCCCGACTCTTGAGGGAGACCCAGTACTTC.

V is TRBV29-1 and J is TRBJ2-4; either TRBD1 or TRBD2 may fit D (5 bases each). Trimming pared 4 bases from V and 4 bases from J, leaving 14 bases between. CDR3 size: 14 residues. Germline V gene lookup returns CDR1 SQVTM and CDR2 ANQGSEA. The DNA of the CDR3 is TGCAGCGTTGGAAGTTGGGACGGAAAAAACATTCAGTACTTC. Translating it yields CSVGSWDGKNIQYF.

The chain links TRBV7-9 to TRBJ2-7; 9 bases match TRBD2. V was clipped by 3 bases and J by 2 bases; unmatched bases: 8. In germline, CDR1 is SEHNR, CDR2 FQNEAQ (reference sequence). This CDR3 has 16 residues. The DNA of the CDR3 is TGTGCCAGCAGCTTTCCACTAGCGGGCCCTCCCTACGAGCAGTACTTC. It yields the protein CASSFPLAGPPYEQYF.

This CDR3 reads CASGLAPGTGSCEQYF. In nucleotides, the CDR3 is TGTGCTAGTGGTTTGGCCCCCGGGACGGGGAGTTGCGAGCAGTACTTC. The chain joins TRBV12-5 to TRBJ2-7, with D tentatively TRBD1 or TRBD2 (5 bases each). The CDR3 length is 16 residues. Germline CDR1 is LGHNT and CDR2 is FRNRAP. The germline V and J ends were trimmed by 1 base and 6 bases, with 19 bases remaining between them.

CDR3 loop: CASSPWGNNYGYTF. In nucleotides, the CDR3 is TGTGCCAGCAGCCCGTGGGGAAATAACTATGGCTACACCTTC. The chain links TRBV27 to TRBJ1-2, with unresolved D. The ends were cut back, 6 bases at V and 1 base at J, with 12 bases in the middle. Germline V lookup: CDR1 MNHEY, CDR2 SMNVEV (reference sequence). The CDR3 has 14 amino acids.

This clonotype was counted a few times. This chain connects TRBV24-1 to TRBJ1-1; possible D gene TRBD1, 6 bases. Per germline, CDR1 KGHDR and CDR2 SFDVKD. This CDR3 contains 16 residues. The ends were cut back, 4 bases at V and 4 bases at J, with 18 bases in the middle. CDR3 residues: CATSDGTPEGSTEAFF. CDR3 nucleotides: TGTGCCACCAGTGACGGGACACCGGAGGGGTCCACTGAAGCTTTCTTT.

The genes are TRBV28 and TRBJ1-2, with TRBD1 matching over 8 bases. The junction had 10 bases not matched to a gene; V was cut back by 4 bases and J by 6 bases. The germline V gene has CDR1 MDHEN and CDR2 SYDVKM. The length of the CDR3 is 15 residues. The CDR3 region is CASSSTTRGLDGYTF. The CDR3 DNA sequence: TGTGCCAGCAGTTCAACTACCAGGGGGCTAGATGGCTACACCTTC.

This clonotype has only a few counts. This rearrangement joins TRBV27 to TRBJ1-2; TRBD1 is a possible D gene (5 bases). The CDR3 sequence is 14 residues long. Germline V gene data show CDR1 as MNHEY and CDR2 as SMNVEV (reference sequence). Trimming removed 5 bases from V and 5 bases from J, with 15 bases in between. DNA for the CDR3: TGTGCCAGCAGTCCTCCGGGACGTGGATATGGCTACACCTTC. Amino acids: CASSPPGRGYGYTF.

To note about this clonotype: Germline is not matched at one junction end, which may reflect a read error. This chain links TRBV19 with TRBJ1-5; D is ambiguous. Germline CDR1 is LNHDA and CDR2 is SQIVND (reference sequence). This CDR3 contains 13 residues. The CDR3 sequence is CTSSKAVAQPQHF. The CDR3 DNA is TGTACCAGTAGTAAGGCCGTGGCCCAGCCCCAGCATTTT. Full variable domain (outside the CDR3, taken from reference TRBV19 and TRBJ1-5): DGGITQSPKYLFRKEGQNVTLSCEQNLNHDAMYWYRQDPGQGLRLIYYSQIVNDFQKGDIAEGYSVSREKKESFPLTVTSAQKNPTAFYLCTSSKAVAQPQHFGDGTRLSIL.

This clonotype was counted at least ten times. The V and J genes are TRBV27 and TRBJ2-7; 7 nucleotides match TRBD1. Trimming removed 5 bases from V and 3 bases from J; junction bases left unmatched: 7. This CDR3 is built from 14 residues. CDR1 is MNHEY, CDR2 SMNVEV, per germline (reference sequence). The CDR3 DNA sequence: TGTGCCAGCAGTCTCCGGGACAGAAACTACGAGCAGTACTTC. The encoded protein is CASSLRDRNYEQYF.